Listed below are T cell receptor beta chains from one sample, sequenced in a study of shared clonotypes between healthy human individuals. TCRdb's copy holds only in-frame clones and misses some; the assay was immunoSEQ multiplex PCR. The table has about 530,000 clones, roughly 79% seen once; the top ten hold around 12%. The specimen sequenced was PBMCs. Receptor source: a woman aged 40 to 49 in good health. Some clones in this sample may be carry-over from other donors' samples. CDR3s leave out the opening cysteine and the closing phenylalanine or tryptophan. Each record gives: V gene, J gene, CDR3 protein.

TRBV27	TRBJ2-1	ASSGGNSYNEQF
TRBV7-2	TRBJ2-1	ASSSEGTSGISEQF
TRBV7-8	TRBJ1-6	ASRAGQGSSPLH
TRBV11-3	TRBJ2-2	ASSPIEPGQGVDGELF
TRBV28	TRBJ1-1	ASSLYRGQGTNTEAF
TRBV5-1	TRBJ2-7	ASARVTPSYEQY
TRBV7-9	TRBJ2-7	ASSRGYSGAAYEQY
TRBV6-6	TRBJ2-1	ASSLAGGPNEQF
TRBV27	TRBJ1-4	ASGPGRMNEKLF
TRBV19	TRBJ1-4	ASSIDLEAGGYEKLF
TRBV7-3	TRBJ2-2	ASSSSRVAGVAGELF
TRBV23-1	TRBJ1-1	ASSQDWAPLLNTEAF
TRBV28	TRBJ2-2	ASAGQTGELF
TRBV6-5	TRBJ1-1	ASSYARLSEAF
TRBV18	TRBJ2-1	ASSPGYSRDNEQF
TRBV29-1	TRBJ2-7	SGLVDYEQY
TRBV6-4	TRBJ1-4	ASSDSRQPVEKLF
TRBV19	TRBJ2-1	ASTPRRADNEQF
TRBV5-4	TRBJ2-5	ASSLRPKIAGVQETQY
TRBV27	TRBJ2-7	ASSSRTGILYEQY
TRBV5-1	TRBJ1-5	ASSAGTGGGQPQH
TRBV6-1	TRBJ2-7	ASQQGGFYEQY
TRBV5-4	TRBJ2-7	ASTAAGDFYEQY
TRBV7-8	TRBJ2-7	ASQQEFLSYEQY
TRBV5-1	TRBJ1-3	ASSSSGATGNTIY
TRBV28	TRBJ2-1	ASSLPGGAFNEQF
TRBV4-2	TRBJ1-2	ASSQVGFNYGYT
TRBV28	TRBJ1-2	ASSLFRQGHGYT
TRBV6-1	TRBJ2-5	ASRAPSGATDQY
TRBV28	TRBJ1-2	ASSSPSHDTSNYGYT
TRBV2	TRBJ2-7	ASSTGTASYEQY
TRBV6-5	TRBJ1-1	ASTLGVNTEAF
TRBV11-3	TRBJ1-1	ASSLGRNEAF
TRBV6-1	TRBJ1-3	ASSERGGGNTIY
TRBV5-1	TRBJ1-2	ASSLEEGNGYT
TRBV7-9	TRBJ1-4	ASSLEGRATNEKLF
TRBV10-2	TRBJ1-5	ASSSRDPPGQPQH
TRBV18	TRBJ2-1	ASSPRLAGVNEQF
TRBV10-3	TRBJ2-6	AISGGVAGANVLT
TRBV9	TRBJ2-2	ASSGGTNTGELF
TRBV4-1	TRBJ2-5	ASSQRGGGGSGETQY
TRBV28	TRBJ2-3	ASVRHGVADTQY
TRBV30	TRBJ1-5	AWARQGDQPQH
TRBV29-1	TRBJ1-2	SVVGYLGQLTGGNYGYT
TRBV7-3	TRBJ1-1	ASSLSAGGQTEAF
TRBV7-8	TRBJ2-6	ASSLAGTSVWFSANVLT
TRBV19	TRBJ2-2	ASSIPHTGELF
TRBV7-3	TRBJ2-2	ASSNPSDLGELF
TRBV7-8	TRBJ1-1	ASSFGQGGLGDTEAF
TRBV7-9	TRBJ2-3	ASSLQLQGAADTQY